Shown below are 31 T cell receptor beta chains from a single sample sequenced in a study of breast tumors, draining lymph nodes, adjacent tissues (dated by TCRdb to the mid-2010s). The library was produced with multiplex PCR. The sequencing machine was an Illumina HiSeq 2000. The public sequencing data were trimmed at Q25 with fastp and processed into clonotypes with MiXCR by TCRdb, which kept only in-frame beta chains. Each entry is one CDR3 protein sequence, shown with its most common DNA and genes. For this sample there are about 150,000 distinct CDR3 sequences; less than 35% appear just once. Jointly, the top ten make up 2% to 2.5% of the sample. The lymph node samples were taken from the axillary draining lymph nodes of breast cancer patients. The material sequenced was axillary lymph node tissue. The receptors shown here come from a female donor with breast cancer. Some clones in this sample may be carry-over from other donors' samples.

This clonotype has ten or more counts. CDR3 loop: CAISVKGYNEQFF. The CDR3 region has the DNA TGTGCCATCAGTGTGAAAGGTTACAATGAGCAGTTCTTC. The chain employs TRBV10-3 and TRBJ2-1; D not certain. The CDR3 has 13 amino acids. Trimming pared 4 bases from V and 4 bases from J, leaving 8 bases between. CDR1 and CDR2 (germline): ENHRY, SYGVKD.

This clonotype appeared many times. The CDR3 region has the DNA TGTGCCAGCAGTGACAGGGGCCTCAATCAGCCCCAGCATTTT. Translation gives CASSDRGLNQPQHF. V and J are TRBV2 and TRBJ1-5, with a possible D match to TRBD1 (6 bases). The CDR3 spans 14 residues. CDR1 and CDR2 from the germline V gene are SNHLY and FYNNEI. V shed 3 bases and J shed 3 bases, with 9 bases lying between them.

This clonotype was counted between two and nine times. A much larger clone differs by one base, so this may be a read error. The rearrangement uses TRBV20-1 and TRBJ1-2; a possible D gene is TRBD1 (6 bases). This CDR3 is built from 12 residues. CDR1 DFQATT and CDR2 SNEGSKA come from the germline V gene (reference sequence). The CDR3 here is CSAPQGTYGSTF. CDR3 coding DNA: TGCAGTGCTCCACAGGGAACCTATGGCTCCACCTTC.

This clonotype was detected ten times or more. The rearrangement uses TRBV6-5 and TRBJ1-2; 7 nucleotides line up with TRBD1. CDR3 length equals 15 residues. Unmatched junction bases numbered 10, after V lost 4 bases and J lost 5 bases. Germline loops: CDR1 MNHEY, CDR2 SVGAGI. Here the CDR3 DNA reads TGTGCCAGCAGTTCCCTCTTTCGGACAGGATATGGCTACACCTTC. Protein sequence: CASSSLFRTGYGYTF.

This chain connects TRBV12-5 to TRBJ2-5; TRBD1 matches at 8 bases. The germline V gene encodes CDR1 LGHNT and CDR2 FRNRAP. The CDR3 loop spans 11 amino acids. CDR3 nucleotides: TGTGCCAGCACAGGGGGAGGGACCCAGTACTTC. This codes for CASTGGGTQYF. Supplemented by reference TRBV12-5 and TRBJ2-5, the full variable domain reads DARVTQTPRHKVTEMGQEVTMRCQPILGHNTVFWYRQTMMQGLELLAYFRNRAPLDDSGMPKDRFSAEMPDATLATLKIQPSEPRDSAVYFCASTGGGTQYFGPGTRLLVL.

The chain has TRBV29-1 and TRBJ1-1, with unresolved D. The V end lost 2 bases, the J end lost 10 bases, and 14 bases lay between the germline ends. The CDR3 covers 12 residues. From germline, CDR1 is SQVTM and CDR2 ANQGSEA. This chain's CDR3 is CSVEYLNAGAFF. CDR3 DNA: TGCAGCGTTGAATATCTCAACGCTGGAGCTTTCTTT. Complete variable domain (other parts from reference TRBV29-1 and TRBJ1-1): SAVISQKPSRDICQRGTSLTIQCQVDSQVTMMFWYRQQPGQSLTLIATANQGSEATYESGFVIDKFPISRPNLTFSTLTVSNMSPEDSSIYLCSVEYLNAGAFFGQGTRLTVV.

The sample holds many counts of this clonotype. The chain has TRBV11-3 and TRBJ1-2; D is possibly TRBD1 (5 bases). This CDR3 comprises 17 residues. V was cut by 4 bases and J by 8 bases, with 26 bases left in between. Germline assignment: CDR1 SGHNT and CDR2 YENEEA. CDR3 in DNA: TGTGCCAGCAGCTCAAGTATTCGGGGACCCGATCCCCCCGGCTACACCTTC. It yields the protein CASSSSIRGPDPPGYTF.

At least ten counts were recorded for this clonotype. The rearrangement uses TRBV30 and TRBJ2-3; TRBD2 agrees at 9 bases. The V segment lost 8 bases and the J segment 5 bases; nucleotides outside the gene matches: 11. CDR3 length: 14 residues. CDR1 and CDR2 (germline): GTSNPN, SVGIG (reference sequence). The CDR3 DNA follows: TGTGCCCGCTCGGTCCGCGGGGGGGAAGATACGCAGTATTTT. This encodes CARSVRGGEDTQYF.

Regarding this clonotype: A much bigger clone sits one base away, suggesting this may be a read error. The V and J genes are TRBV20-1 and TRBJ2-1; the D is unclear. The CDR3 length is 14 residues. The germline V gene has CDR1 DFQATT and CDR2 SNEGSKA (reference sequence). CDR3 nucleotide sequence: TGCAGTGCGGACCAGAGTAGAACCTACACTGAGCAGTTCTTC. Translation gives CSADQSRTYTEQFF.

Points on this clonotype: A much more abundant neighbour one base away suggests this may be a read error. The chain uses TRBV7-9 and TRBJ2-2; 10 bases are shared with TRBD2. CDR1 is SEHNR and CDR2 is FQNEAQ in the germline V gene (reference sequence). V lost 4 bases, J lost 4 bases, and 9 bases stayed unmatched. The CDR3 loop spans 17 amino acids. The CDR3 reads CASSSAPSGGSTGELFF. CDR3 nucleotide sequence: TGTGCCAGCAGCTCAGCGCCTAGCGGGGGTAGCACCGGGGAGCTGTTTTTT.

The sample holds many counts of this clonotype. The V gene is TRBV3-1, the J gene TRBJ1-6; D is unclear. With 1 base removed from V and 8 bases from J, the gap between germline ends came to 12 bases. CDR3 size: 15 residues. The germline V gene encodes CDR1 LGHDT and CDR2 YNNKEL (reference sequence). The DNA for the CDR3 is TGTGCCAGCAGCCAAGGACTTAGGCGGGATTCACCCCTCCACTTT. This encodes CASSQGLRRDSPLHF.

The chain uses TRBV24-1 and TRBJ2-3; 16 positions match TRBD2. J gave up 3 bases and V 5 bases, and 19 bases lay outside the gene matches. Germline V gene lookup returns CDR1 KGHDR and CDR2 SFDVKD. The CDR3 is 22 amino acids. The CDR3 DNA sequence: TGTGCCACCAGTGCTTATTCCGGGACTAGCGGGGGGGGTCAGAGCCCGACAGATACGCAGTATTTT. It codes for CATSAYSGTSGGGQSPTDTQYF.

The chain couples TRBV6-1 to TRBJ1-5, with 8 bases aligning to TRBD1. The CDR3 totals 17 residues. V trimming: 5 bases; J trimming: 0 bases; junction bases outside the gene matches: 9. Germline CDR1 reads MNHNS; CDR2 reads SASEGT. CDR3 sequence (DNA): TGTGCCAGCAGTCCACTTACAGGGGGTTATAGCAATCAGCCCCAGCATTTT. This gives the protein CASSPLTGGYSNQPQHF.

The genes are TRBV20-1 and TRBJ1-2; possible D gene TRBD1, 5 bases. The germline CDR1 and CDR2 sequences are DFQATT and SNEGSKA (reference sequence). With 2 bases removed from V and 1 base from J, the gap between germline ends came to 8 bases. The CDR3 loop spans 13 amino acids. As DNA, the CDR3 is TGCAGTGCTAGACTAGGGGATAACTATGGCTACACCTTC. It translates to CSARLGDNYGYTF.

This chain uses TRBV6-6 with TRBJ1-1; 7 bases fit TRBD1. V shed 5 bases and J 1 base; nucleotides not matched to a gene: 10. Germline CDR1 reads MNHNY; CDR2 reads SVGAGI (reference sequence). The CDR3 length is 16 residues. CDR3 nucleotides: TGTGCCAGCAGTCACCGCGACAGGGAGGGGAACACTGAAGCTTTCTTT. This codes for CASSHRDREGNTEAFF.

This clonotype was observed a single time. The CDR3 bases are TGTGCCGCCCAATCCGGGACACTGAGCACTGAAGCTTTCTTT. This gives the protein CAAQSGTLSTEAFF. J is TRBJ1-1 and V is TRBV10-3; maybe TRBD1 (6 bases). The CDR3 has 14 residues. The ends were cut back, 11 bases at V and 4 bases at J, with 20 bases in the middle. The germline V gene has CDR1 ENHRY and CDR2 SYGVKD.

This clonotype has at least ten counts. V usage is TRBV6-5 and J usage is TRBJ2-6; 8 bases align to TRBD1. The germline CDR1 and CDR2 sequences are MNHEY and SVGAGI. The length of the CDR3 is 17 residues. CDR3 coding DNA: TGTGCAACTAACTCCGGGACAGGACCATCTGGGGCCAACGTCCTGACTTTC. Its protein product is CATNSGTGPSGANVLTF.

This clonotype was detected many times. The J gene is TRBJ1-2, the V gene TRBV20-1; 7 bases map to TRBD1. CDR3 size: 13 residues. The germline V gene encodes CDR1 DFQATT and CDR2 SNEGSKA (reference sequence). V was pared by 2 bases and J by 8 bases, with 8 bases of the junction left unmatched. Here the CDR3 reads CSARNNRGVGYTF. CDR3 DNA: TGCAGTGCTAGAAACAACAGGGGAGTAGGCTACACCTTC.

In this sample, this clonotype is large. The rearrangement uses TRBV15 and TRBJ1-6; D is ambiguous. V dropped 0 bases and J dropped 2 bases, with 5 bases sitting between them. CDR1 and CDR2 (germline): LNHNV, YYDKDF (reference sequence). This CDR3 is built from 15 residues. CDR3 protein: CATSRDGPYNSPLHF. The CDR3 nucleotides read TGTGCCACCAGCAGAGATGGCCCCTATAATTCACCCCTCCACTTT.

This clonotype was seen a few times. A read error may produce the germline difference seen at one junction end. The CDR3 is CAGSPKGTANTQYF. The CDR3 DNA reads as TGTGCCGGCTCACCCAAAGGGACGGCCAATACGCAGTATTTT. The chain joins TRBV18 to TRBJ2-3, with D tentatively TRBD1 or TRBD2 (5 bases each). CDR3 length equals 14 residues. CDR1 and CDR2 from the germline V gene are KGHSH and LQKENI.

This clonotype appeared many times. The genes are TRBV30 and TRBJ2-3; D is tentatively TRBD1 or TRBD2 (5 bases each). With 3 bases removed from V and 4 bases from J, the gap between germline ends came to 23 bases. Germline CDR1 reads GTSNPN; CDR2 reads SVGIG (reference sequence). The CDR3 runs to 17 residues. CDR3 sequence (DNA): TGTGCCTGGAGCTTGAGAAGGGACCTACTATCACCAGATACGCAGTATTTT. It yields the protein CAWSLRRDLLSPDTQYF.

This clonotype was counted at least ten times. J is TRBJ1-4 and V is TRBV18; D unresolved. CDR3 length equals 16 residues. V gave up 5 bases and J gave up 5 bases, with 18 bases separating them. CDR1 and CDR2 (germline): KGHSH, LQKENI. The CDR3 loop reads CASSDQAGRTNEKLFF. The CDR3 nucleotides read TGTGCCAGCTCAGACCAGGCCGGACGGACGAATGAAAAACTGTTTTTT.

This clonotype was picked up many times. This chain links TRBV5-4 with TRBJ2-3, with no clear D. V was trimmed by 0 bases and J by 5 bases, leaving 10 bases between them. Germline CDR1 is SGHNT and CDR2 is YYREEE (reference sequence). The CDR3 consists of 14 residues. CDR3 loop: CASSLGASGDTQYF. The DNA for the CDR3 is TGTGCCAGCAGCTTGGGGGCTTCGGGAGATACGCAGTATTTT.

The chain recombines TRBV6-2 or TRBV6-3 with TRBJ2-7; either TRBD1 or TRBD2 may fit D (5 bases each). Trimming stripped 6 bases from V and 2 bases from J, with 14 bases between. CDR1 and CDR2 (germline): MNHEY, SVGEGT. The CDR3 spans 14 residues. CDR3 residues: CASRLGTAPYEQYF. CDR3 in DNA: TGTGCCAGCAGACTCGGGACGGCCCCCTACGAGCAGTACTTC.

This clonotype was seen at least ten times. CDR3 DNA: TGTGCCAGCAGTTACCCGGGTGCAGCCTACGAGCAGTACGTC. Protein sequence: CASSYPGAAYEQYV. This chain uses TRBV6-6 with TRBJ2-7, with D unclear. The CDR3 is made up of 14 amino acids. Per germline, CDR1 MNHNY and CDR2 SVGAGI (reference sequence). Trimming took 2 bases from V and 2 from J, leaving 10 bases between them.

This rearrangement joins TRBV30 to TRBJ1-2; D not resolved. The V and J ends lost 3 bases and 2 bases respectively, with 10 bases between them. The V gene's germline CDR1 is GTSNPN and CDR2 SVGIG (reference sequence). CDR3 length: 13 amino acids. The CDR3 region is CAWRREVNYGYTF. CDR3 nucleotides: TGTGCCTGGAGAAGAGAGGTCAACTATGGCTACACCTTC.

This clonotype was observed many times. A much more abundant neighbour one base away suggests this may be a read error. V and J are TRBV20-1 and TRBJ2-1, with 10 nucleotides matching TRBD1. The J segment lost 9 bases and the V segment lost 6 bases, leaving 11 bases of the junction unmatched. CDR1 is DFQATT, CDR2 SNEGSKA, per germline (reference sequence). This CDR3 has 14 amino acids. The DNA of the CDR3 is TGCAGTGCACCTCGGACAGGGGGGTCCGCTGAGCAGTTCTTC. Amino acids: CSAPRTGGSAEQFF.

The CDR3 protein is CASSVQRGGSQETQHF. The CDR3 DNA is TGTGCCAGCAGTGTACAGCGGGGGGGTTCGCAAGAGACCCAGCATTTT. The chain is built from TRBV2 and TRBJ1-5; possible D gene TRBD1, 5 bases. The V and J ends lost 4 bases and 11 bases respectively, with 24 bases between them. Germline loops: CDR1 SNHLY, CDR2 FYNNEI. The CDR3 totals 16 residues.

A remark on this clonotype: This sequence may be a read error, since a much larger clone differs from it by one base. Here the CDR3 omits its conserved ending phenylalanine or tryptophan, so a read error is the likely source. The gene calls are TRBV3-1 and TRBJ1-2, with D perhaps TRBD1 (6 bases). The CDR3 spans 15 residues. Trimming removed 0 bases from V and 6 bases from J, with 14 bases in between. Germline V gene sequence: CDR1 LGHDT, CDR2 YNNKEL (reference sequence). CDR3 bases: TGTGCCAGCAGCCAAGACAGGCAGGGGAGAAATGGCTACACCCTC. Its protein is CASSQDRQGRNGYTL.

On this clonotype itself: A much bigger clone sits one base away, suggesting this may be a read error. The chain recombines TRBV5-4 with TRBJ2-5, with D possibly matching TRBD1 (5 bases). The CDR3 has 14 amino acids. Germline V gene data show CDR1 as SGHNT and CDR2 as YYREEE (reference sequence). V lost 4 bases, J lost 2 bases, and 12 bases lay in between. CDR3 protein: CASSLQGPQETQYF. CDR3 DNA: TGTGCCAGCAGCCTTCAGGGTCCGCAAGAGACCCAGTACTTC.

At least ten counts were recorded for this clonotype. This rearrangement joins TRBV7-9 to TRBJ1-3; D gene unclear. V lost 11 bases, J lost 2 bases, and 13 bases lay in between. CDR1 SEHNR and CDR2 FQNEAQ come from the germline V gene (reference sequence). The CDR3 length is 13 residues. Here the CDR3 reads CAGVVITGNTIYF. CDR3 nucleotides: TGTGCCGGGGTGGTAATAACTGGAAACACCATATATTTT.